Each of the 11 T cell receptor beta chains below was sequenced from the same sample in a study of T cell responses to AZD1222 COVID-19 vaccine. Profiled with immunoSEQ multiplex PCR; TCRdb holds only in-frame clones, not every one. The data show some 120,000 clones, 89% seen once. The material was peripheral blood, obtained 28 days after the second AZD1222 dose. Every receptor here comes from an adult who received the AZD1222 COVID-19 vaccine.

This rearrangement joins TRBV19 to TRBJ1-4, with D possibly TRBD1 on 5 matching bases. Per the germline V gene, CDR1 is LNHDA and CDR2 is SQIVND (reference sequence). The length of the CDR3 is 15 residues. The V end lost 7 bases, the J end lost 0 bases, and 12 bases lay between the germline ends. The CDR3 region is CASNGGFTTNEKLFF. In nucleotides, the CDR3 is TGTGCCAGTAATGGGGGTTTCACAACTAATGAAAAACTGTTTTTT.

CDR3: CASRPSGDTQYF. The CDR3 DNA follows: TGTGCCAGCAGACCAAGTGGTGATACGCAGTATTTT. V and J are TRBV12-3 or TRBV12-4 and TRBJ2-3, with D unresolved. V lost 6 bases and J lost 6, with 10 bases in between. CDR3 size: 12 residues.

This chain links TRBV6-1 with TRBJ1-2; D is perhaps TRBD1 (6 bases). This CDR3 has 16 residues. Germline V CDR1 and CDR2: MNHNS, SASEGT. The ends were cut back, 2 bases at V and 1 base at J, with 14 bases in the middle. As DNA, the CDR3 is TGTGCCAGCAGTGAATTTGGGGGCCGATTTAACTATGGCTACACCTTC. Translating it yields CASSEFGGRFNYGYTF.

The chain is built from TRBV6-5 and TRBJ1-4; D ambiguous. The germline V gene encodes CDR1 MNHEY and CDR2 SVGAGI. The CDR3 length is 15 residues. The V and J ends lost 5 bases and 5 bases respectively, with 15 bases between them. The CDR3 is CASSRWASGNEKLFF. Here the CDR3 DNA reads TGTGCCAGCAGTCGGTGGGCCTCCGGCAATGAAAAACTGTTTTTT.

V is TRBV11-3 and J is TRBJ2-5, with 10 bases identical to TRBD2. Germline V gives CDR1 SGHNT, CDR2 YENEEA. The CDR3 contains 15 residues. Trimming cost V 5 bases and J 3 bases; bases outside gene matches: 6. CDR3 loop: CASSDLTSGKETQYF. The CDR3 nucleotides read TGTGCCAGCAGCGACCTCACTAGCGGGAAAGAGACCCAGTACTTC.

This clone has just a few counts. The gene calls are TRBV29-1 and TRBJ2-2; D might be TRBD2 (5 bases). Deletions cut 7 bases from V and 1 base from J, with 10 bases between. The CDR3 length is 13 residues. The germline CDR1 and CDR2 sequences are SQVTM and ANQGSEA. CDR3 in amino acids: CSGLNLNTGELFF. The DNA of the CDR3 is TGCAGCGGACTAAACCTGAACACCGGGGAGCTGTTTTTT.

V and J are TRBV7-9 and TRBJ1-1; D not resolved. Trimming removed 5 bases at V and 4 bases at J, with 17 bases between. The length of the CDR3 is 15 residues. Per the germline V gene, CDR1 is SEHNR and CDR2 is FQNEAQ (reference sequence). CDR3 nucleotides: TGTGCCAGCAGCCCTAAGGTGGTTCCGGGCACTGAAGCTTTCTTT. This translates into CASSPKVVPGTEAFF.

The chain recombines TRBV19 with TRBJ2-1; 8 bases agree with TRBD2. Germline values: CDR1 LNHDA, CDR2 SQIVND (reference sequence). The CDR3 length is 16 residues. V trimming: 4 bases; J trimming: 2 bases; junction bases outside the gene matches: 7. Written as DNA, the CDR3 is TGTGCCAGTAGTACCCCTAGCGGGTCCACCTACAATGAGCAGTTCTTC. Translated, it gives CASSTPSGSTYNEQFF.

The chain combines TRBV5-4 with TRBJ2-7; 7 positions agree with TRBD2. This CDR3 spans 14 amino acids. V shed 2 bases and J 7 bases; nucleotides not matched to a gene: 9. Germline V lookup: CDR1 SGHNT, CDR2 YYREEE (reference sequence). CDR3 DNA: TGTGCCAGCAGCTTCGGAAGACTCGGGAGGGAGCAGTACTTC. It yields the protein CASSFGRLGREQYF. The entire variable domain, with the rest obtained from reference TRBV5-4 and TRBJ2-7, is as follows: ETGVTQSPTHLIKTRGQQVTLRCSSQSGHNTVSWYQQALGQGPQFIFQYYREEENGRGNFPPRFSGLQFPNYSSELNVNALELDDSALYLCASSFGRLGREQYFGPGTRLTVT.

The V and J genes are TRBV19 and TRBJ1-5; 7 positions agree with TRBD1. J gave up 3 bases and V 10 bases, and 12 bases lay outside the gene matches. CDR3 length: 15 amino acids. Germline CDR1 is LNHDA and CDR2 is SQIVND (reference sequence). CDR3 region: CATRVGTAYNQPQHF. The DNA of the CDR3 is TGTGCCACCAGAGTAGGGACAGCTTACAATCAGCCCCAGCATTTT.

V and J are TRBV5-1 and TRBJ2-7; 7 positions match TRBD1. The junction had 6 bases not matched to a gene; V was cut back by 4 bases and J by 2 bases. This CDR3 has 14 residues. CDR1 and CDR2 from the germline V gene are SGHRS and YFSETQ. The CDR3 here is CASSVTGTPYEQYF. In nucleotides, the CDR3 is TGCGCCAGCAGCGTGACAGGGACGCCCTACGAGCAGTACTTC.